This is a list of T cell receptor beta chains from one sample in a study of T-cell memory formation after mild COVID-19. MiXCR, applied by TCRdb to the 5' RACE reads, yields one record per CDR3 protein. This sample carries tens of thousands of distinct CDR3 sequences, 9.5% to 15% of them seen once, and the ten largest clones take 41%. The sample consisted of PBMCs or a T cell subset sorted from them (not recorded which). These receptors all come from a man younger than 35 who had mild COVID-19 (a few samples of this study predate the infection). Cell type and time point are not known. CDR3s include the opening cysteine and the closing phenylalanine or tryptophan.

>TRBV29-1|TRBJ2-5
CSAMGGLWTQYF
>TRBV7-6|TRBJ2-1
CASSVSTGRNEQFF
>TRBV7-2|TRBJ2-5
CASSLPLAGGSQETQYF
>TRBV20-1|TRBJ1-1
CSASIDTEAFF
>TRBV19|TRBJ2-5
CASSIRGVQGQETQYF
>TRBV2|TRBJ1-5
CASSEGTANQPQHF
>TRBV7-9|TRBJ2-2
CAIVQGGTGELFF
>TRBV4-3|TRBJ1-4
CASSPDVGREKLFF
>TRBV7-2|TRBJ1-5
CASSLIGGDQPQHF
>TRBV4-1|TRBJ2-5
CASSQVEGPQQETQYF
>TRBV7-7|TRBJ2-2
CASRGSGELFF
>TRBV20-1|TRBJ2-6
CSARSQGVVAGANVLTF
>TRBV4-1|TRBJ2-1
CASSPRGGGNNEQFF
>TRBV7-9|TRBJ1-1
CASSLEQIMNTEAFF
>TRBV12-3/TRBV12-4|TRBJ1-3
CASSLALGGHGNTIYF
>TRBV4-3|TRBJ2-2
CASSHAGNTGELFF
>TRBV4-1|TRBJ2-5
CASSPRTGAFTETQYF
>TRBV12-3/TRBV12-4|TRBJ2-3
CASSLLVPSTDTQYF
>TRBV4-1|TRBJ2-3
CASSQASGVADTQYF
>TRBV4-1|TRBJ1-1
CASSQDALMNTEAFF
>TRBV27|TRBJ2-5
CASSLLAGGRETQYF
>TRBV5-1|TRBJ2-3
CASRPGLAGTDTQYF
>TRBV4-3|TRBJ1-5
CASSQDPGLNQPQHF
>TRBV6-4|TRBJ2-2
CASSSGDTGELFF
>TRBV20-1|TRBJ1-1
CSAPLDGEAFF
>TRBV5-4|TRBJ2-7
CASSVGTGTYEQYF
>TRBV6-5|TRBJ1-2
CASSYGHLGDYGYTF
>TRBV4-3|TRBJ1-3
CASSQVVSGNTIYF
>TRBV7-3|TRBJ2-3
CASSLIPGGGTDTQYF
>TRBV27|TRBJ2-7
CASSFGAGGSYEQYF
>TRBV4-1|TRBJ1-1
CASSQDLGALNTEAFF
>TRBV4-2|TRBJ1-3
CASSSGDSSGNTIYF
>TRBV12-5|TRBJ2-1
CASPRGNEQFF
>TRBV29-1|TRBJ2-4
CSVRSATKNIQYF
>TRBV27|TRBJ1-2
CASSLLGLSDYGYTF
>TRBV7-9|TRBJ1-1
CASSLASRVMGTEAFF
>TRBV24-1|TRBJ2-7
CATSEGPGGEQYF
>TRBV6-2/TRBV6-3|TRBJ1-1
CASSLDREGFGTEAFF
>TRBV7-3|TRBJ2-3
CASSFGRNTDTQYF
>TRBV5-4|TRBJ2-1
CASSLQAGGLRLNEQFF
>TRBV7-9|TRBJ1-6
CASRGDGYNSPLHF
>TRBV3-1|TRBJ2-7
CASSDTSGGAYEQYF
>TRBV11-3|TRBJ2-2
CASRGPSTGELFF
>TRBV7-9|TRBJ1-5
CASSNERGSNQPQHF
>TRBV5-1|TRBJ1-2
CASYQDGYYGYTF
>TRBV6-6|TRBJ1-1
CASSYSTTGTGFRAFF
>TRBV13|TRBJ2-5
CASSPRTSGGQETQYF
>TRBV29-1|TRBJ2-3
CSVESGRGQSDTQYF
>TRBV12-3/TRBV12-4|TRBJ2-5
CASSVRVEETQYF
>TRBV7-2|TRBJ2-3
CASSSTVTDTQYF
>TRBV7-9|TRBJ2-1
CASSWLVDEQFF
>TRBV4-1|TRBJ2-1
CASSQDQTSFQGEQFF
>TRBV18|TRBJ2-3
CASSPAADTQYF
>TRBV11-2|TRBJ2-5
CASSLDRGTLQTQYF
>TRBV3-2|TRBJ1-6
CASSQSSSYNSPLHF
>TRBV3-1|TRBJ2-1
CASSRGEGYEQFF
>TRBV7-2|TRBJ2-3
CASSLARLAGTDTQYF